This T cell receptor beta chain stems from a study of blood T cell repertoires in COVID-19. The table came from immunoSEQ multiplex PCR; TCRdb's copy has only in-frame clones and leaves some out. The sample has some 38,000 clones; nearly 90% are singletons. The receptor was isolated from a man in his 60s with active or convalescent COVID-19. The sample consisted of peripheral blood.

Here the CDR3 reads CASSEVLAPNEQFF. CDR3 bases: TGCGCCAGCAGTGAGGTTCTAGCGCCCAATGAGCAGTTCTTC. The gene calls are TRBV10-1 and TRBJ2-1; possible D gene TRBD2, 6 bases. Germline V gene lookup returns CDR1 WNHNN and CDR2 SYGVQD (reference sequence). The CDR3 is 14 residues long. V was shortened by 2 bases and J by 6 bases, with 11 bases between the two germline ends.